The 20 T cell receptor beta chains below were found in one sample sequenced in a study of control samples from healthy donors and cancer patients. Libraries were prepared by immunoSEQ multiplex PCR; TCRdb keeps only in-frame clonotypes and omits some of them. The profile shows around 120,000 clones, approximately 94% of them singletons. Sample: PBMCs. Receptor source: a man aged 50 or older with head and neck cancer.

In its sample, this clone was seen once. The V and J genes are TRBV3-1 (or the pseudogene TRBV3-2) and TRBJ2-5; the D is unclear. This CDR3 spans 12 amino acids. The germline V gene encodes CDR1 LGHDT and CDR2 YNNKEL (reference sequence). V gave up 3 bases and J gave up 4 bases, with 6 bases separating them. The CDR3 DNA reads TGTGCCAGCAGCCAGGCCGGAGAGACCCAGTACTTC. Protein: CASSQAGETQYF.

This chain uses TRBV5-1 with TRBJ1-3; perhaps TRBD1 as D (5 bases). The CDR3 sequence is 17 residues long. Per germline, CDR1 SGHRS and CDR2 YFSETQ. The V gene lost 3 bases and the J gene lost 0 bases, with 16 bases spanning the gap. CDR3 in DNA: TGCGCCAGCAGCTCAGGGTCCGGGACCAACTCTGGAAACACCATATATTTT. Its protein is CASSSGSGTNSGNTIYF.

The chain employs TRBV7-6 and TRBJ2-3, with 13 nucleotides matching TRBD2. Per germline, CDR1 SGHVS and CDR2 FNYEAQ. Trimming cost V 4 bases and J 4 bases; bases outside gene matches: 2. This CDR3 is 15 amino acids long. CDR3 nucleotide sequence: TGTGCCAGCAGCTCGACTAGCGGGGGGCCAGATACGCAGTATTTT. It codes for CASSSTSGGPDTQYF.

The gene calls are TRBV9 and TRBJ2-7, with D perhaps matching TRBD1 or TRBD2 (5 bases each). The CDR3 is 12 amino acids. Germline V gene sequence: CDR1 SGDLS, CDR2 YYNGEE. Trimming took off 4 bases at V and 12 bases at J, with 17 bases between the two ends. CDR3 sequence reads: CASSSPTGRLYF. Written as DNA, the CDR3 is TGTGCCAGCAGCTCCCCGACGGGGCGCCTGTACTTC.

The CDR3 sequence: CASSRDTRSYEQYF. DNA of the CDR3: TGTGCCAGCAGTCGGGACACCCGCTCCTACGAGCAGTACTTC. V and J are TRBV6-5 and TRBJ2-7; D possibly corresponds to TRBD1 (6 bases). The CDR3 has 14 amino acids. Germline V CDR1 and CDR2: MNHEY, SVGAGI. V was clipped by 5 bases and J by 0 bases, with 11 bases between them.

Written as DNA, the CDR3 is TGTGCCAGCAGTTTAGCGAGTCTTAAACTGTTTTTT. Protein sequence: CASSLASLKLFF. The V gene is TRBV12-3 or TRBV12-4, the J gene TRBJ1-4; D call uncertain. The CDR3 covers 12 residues. V was shortened by 0 bases and J by 11 bases, with 7 bases between the two germline ends.

The gene calls are TRBV4-2 and TRBJ1-2; D ambiguous. V dropped 3 bases and J dropped 0 bases, with 8 bases sitting between them. This CDR3 region has 14 residues. CDR1 LGHNA and CDR2 YNFKEQ come from the germline V gene. The CDR3 bases are TGTGCCAGCAGCCAGGCGGTGCCTAACTATGGCTACACCTTC. Its translation: CASSQAVPNYGYTF.

This clone has a single count. V and J are TRBV7-3 and TRBJ2-3; possibly TRBD2 for D (7 bases). Germline values: CDR1 SGHTA, CDR2 FQGTGA. V gave up 5 bases and J gave up 1 base, with 16 bases separating them. This CDR3 has 16 amino acids. This CDR3 reads CASSPKGGAGTDTQYF. In nucleotides, the CDR3 is TGTGCCAGCAGCCCCAAAGGGGGGGCAGGCACAGATACGCAGTATTTT.

The rearrangement joins TRBV7-2 to TRBJ2-5, with no clear D. V was cut by 5 bases and J by 4 bases, with 11 bases left in between. From germline, CDR1 is SGHTA and CDR2 FQGNSA. The length of the CDR3 is 13 residues. As DNA, the CDR3 is TGTGCCAGCAGCCGCCGATGGCGAGAGACCCAGTACTTC. Encoded protein: CASSRRWRETQYF.

V usage is TRBV30 and J usage is TRBJ2-7; D not certain. The CDR3 is made up of 13 amino acids. Trimming cost V 1 base and J 0 bases, with 7 bases left between them. The germline gives CDR1 GTSNPN, CDR2 SVGIG (reference sequence). Here the CDR3 DNA reads TGTGCCTGGAGTGACGGCAGCTCCTACGAGCAGTACTTC. Protein: CAWSDGSSYEQYF.

The genes are TRBV19 and TRBJ1-1; a weak D match, TRBD1 (5 bases). The V gene lost 6 bases and the J gene lost 2 bases, with 19 bases spanning the gap. The CDR3 sequence is 16 residues long. CDR1 LNHDA and CDR2 SQIVND come from the germline V gene (reference sequence). CDR3 loop: CASSPPRQIRNTEAFF. For the CDR3, the DNA is TGTGCCAGTAGCCCCCCTAGACAGATAAGAAACACTGAAGCTTTCTTT.

This clone occurred a few times. The CDR3 DNA follows: TGTGCCAGCAGTCGCCAGGGAAGCAATCAGCCCCAGCATTTT. Translation gives CASSRQGSNQPQHF. The genes are TRBV7-2 and TRBJ1-5; a weak D match, TRBD1 (5 bases). V lost 6 bases and J 1 base, leaving 10 bases between the germline ends. The CDR3 runs to 14 residues. Germline V gives CDR1 SGHTA, CDR2 FQGNSA.

V and J are TRBV6-5 and TRBJ1-3; perhaps TRBD1 as D (6 bases). There are 15 residues in the CDR3. Germline V gene data show CDR1 as MNHEY and CDR2 as SVGAGI. V was shortened by 5 bases and J by 4 bases, with 15 bases between the two germline ends. The CDR3 here is CASSRADSQGNTIYF. The DNA of the CDR3 is TGTGCCAGCAGTCGAGCGGACAGTCAAGGAAACACCATATATTTT.

This rearrangement joins TRBV12-3 or TRBV12-4 to TRBJ1-2; D not resolved. This CDR3 region has 13 residues. Deletions cut 4 bases from V and 0 bases from J, with 6 bases between. CDR3 region: CASSYSPNYGYTF. The CDR3 DNA is TGTGCCAGCAGTTACAGTCCTAACTATGGCTACACCTTC.

This chain links TRBV7-6 with TRBJ1-5, with TRBD1 identical over 7 bases. The trim removed 5 bases at V and 6 bases at J, leaving 10 bases unmatched. From germline, CDR1 is SGHVS and CDR2 FNYEAQ. CDR3 length equals 15 residues. The CDR3 sequence: CASSPGGGIGQPQHF. The CDR3, as DNA: TGTGCCAGCAGCCCAGGGGGGGGTATCGGTCAGCCCCAGCATTTT.

The V gene is TRBV6-6, the J gene TRBJ1-2; 9 positions match TRBD1. CDR3 length equals 15 residues. Germline CDR1 is MNHNY and CDR2 is SVGAGI (reference sequence). J gave up 2 bases and V 8 bases, and 9 bases lay outside the gene matches. The CDR3: CASLQWGQGNYGYTF. CDR3 nucleotide sequence: TGTGCCAGCCTCCAGTGGGGACAGGGCAACTATGGCTACACCTTC.

The CDR3 spells CASSFTGTGIHEQYF. CDR3 in DNA: TGTGCCAGCAGTTTTACCGGGACAGGGATCCACGAGCAGTACTTC. The gene calls are TRBV28 and TRBJ2-7, with 9 bases that match TRBD1. Trimming cost V 3 bases and J 5 bases; bases outside gene matches: 8. The CDR3 has 15 residues. CDR1 is MDHEN, CDR2 SYDVKM, per germline.

The V call is TRBV5-1, the J call TRBJ1-4; TRBD1 agrees at 10 bases. V dropped 4 bases and J dropped 2; count of bases not matched to a gene: 2. Germline-derived CDR1 and CDR2 are SGHRS and YFSETQ. The CDR3 runs to 15 residues. CDR3 residues: CASSLTGGTNEKLFF. CDR3 coding DNA: TGCGCCAGCAGCCTGACAGGGGGCACTAATGAAAAACTGTTTTTT.

The V gene is TRBV28, the J gene TRBJ1-5; the match to TRBD1 covers 7 bases. There are 15 residues in the CDR3. The germline V gene encodes CDR1 MDHEN and CDR2 SYDVKM. Trimming took 5 bases from V and 4 from J; bases not matched to a gene: 8. The CDR3 region has the DNA TGTGCCAGCAGTATCTCACAGGGGCGAAATCAGCCCCAGCATTTT. It specifies CASSISQGRNQPQHF.

This chain connects TRBV5-6 to TRBJ1-1; 10 nucleotides match TRBD1. Germline V lookup: CDR1 SGHDT, CDR2 YYEEEE. There are 17 residues in the CDR3. V trimming: 3 bases; J trimming: 11 bases; junction bases outside the gene matches: 19. The CDR3 here is CASSSRQGALTRGDAFF. CDR3 nucleotides: TGTGCCAGCAGCTCCCGACAGGGGGCCCTTACGCGCGGTGATGCTTTCTTT.